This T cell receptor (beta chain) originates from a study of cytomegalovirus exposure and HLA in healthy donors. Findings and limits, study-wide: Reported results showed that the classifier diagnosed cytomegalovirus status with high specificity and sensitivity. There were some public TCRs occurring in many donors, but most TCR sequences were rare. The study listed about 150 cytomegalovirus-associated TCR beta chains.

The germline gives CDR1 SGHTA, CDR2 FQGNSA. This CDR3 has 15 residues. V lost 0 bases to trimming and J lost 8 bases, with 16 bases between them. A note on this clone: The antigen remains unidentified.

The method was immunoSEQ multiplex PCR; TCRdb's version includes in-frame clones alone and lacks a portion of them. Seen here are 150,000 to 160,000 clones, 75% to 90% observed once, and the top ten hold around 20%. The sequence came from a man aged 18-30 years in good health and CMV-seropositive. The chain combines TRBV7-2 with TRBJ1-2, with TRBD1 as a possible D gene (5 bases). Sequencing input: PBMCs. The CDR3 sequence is CASSLAGGGFGGYTF. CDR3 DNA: TGTGCCAGCAGCTTAGCGGGGGGAGGTTTCGGCGGCTACACCTTC.